This T cell receptor (beta chain) was found in a study of T cell responses to AZD1222 COVID-19 vaccine. Sequencing used immunoSEQ multiplex PCR; TCRdb keeps in-frame clones, though not all of them. Of roughly 120,000 clones listed, around 92% are singletons. Concerning this clone: As yet, its antigen is unknown.

Study-wide results and caveats: Receipt of two AZD1222 doses was followed by a rise in Spike-specific TCR breadth and depth.

Germline CDR1 LGHDT, CDR2 YNNKEL (reference sequence). The ends were cut back, 3 bases at V and 4 bases at J, with 13 bases in the middle. CDR3 size: 15 residues. J is TRBJ2-1 and V is TRBV3-1 (or the pseudogene TRBV3-2), with a tentative D call TRBD2 (5 bases). Sequenced here: peripheral blood, sampled on day 0 of AZD1222 vaccination. The receptor was derived from an adult in good health. CDR3 coding DNA: TGTGCCAGCAGCCAGAACAGCGGATATTACAATGAGCAGTTCTTC. It translates to CASSQNSGYYNEQFF.